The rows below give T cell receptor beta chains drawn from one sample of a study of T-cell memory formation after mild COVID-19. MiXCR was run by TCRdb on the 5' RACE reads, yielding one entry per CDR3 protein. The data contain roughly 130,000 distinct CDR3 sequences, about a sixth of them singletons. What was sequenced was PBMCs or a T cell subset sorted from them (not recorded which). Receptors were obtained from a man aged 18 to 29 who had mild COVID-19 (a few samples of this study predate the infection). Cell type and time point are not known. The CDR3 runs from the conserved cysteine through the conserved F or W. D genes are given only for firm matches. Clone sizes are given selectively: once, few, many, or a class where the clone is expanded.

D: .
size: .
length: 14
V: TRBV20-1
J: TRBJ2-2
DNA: TGCAGTGCTAGTTTCCCGGCAGGGGCTGGGGAGCTGTTTTTT
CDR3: CSASFPAGAGELFF

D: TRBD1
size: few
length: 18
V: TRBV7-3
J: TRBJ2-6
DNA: TGTGCCAGCAGCTTTACCGGGACAGGGTACCCTGGGGCCAACGTCCTGACTTTC
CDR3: CASSFTGTGYPGANVLTF

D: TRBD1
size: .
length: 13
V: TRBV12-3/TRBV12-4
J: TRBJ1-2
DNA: TGTGCCAGCAGTCGGGGACAGGTCTATGGCTACACCTTC
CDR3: CASSRGQVYGYTF

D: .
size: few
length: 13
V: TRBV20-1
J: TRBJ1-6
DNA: TGCAGTGCTTACCCGACAGGAAAAACACCCCTCCACTTT
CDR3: CSAYPTGKTPLHF

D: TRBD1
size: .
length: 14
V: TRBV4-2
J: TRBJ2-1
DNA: TGTGCCAGCAGCCAAGATCTGAGGGGGCATGAGCAGTTCTTC
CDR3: CASSQDLRGHEQFF

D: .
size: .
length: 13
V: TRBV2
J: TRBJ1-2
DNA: TGTGCCAGCACCTTGCGAAGGGATACGGGCTACACCTTC
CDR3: CASTLRRDTGYTF

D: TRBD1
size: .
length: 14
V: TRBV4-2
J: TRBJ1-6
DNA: TGTGCCAGCAGCATAGACAGGGATAATTCACCCCTCCACTTT
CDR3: CASSIDRDNSPLHF

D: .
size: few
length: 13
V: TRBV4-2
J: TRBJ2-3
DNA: TGTGCCAGCAGCCAAGATGCGGCGGGAACGCAGTATTTT
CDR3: CASSQDAAGTQYF

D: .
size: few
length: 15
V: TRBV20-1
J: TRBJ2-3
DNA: TGCAGTGCTAGAGGGTTTTCCCCGGGGACAGATACGCAGTATTTT
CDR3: CSARGFSPGTDTQYF

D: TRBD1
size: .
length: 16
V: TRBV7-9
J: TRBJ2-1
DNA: TGTGCCAGCAGCCCTATGCCCCAGGGGGAGATCAATGAGCAGTTCTTC
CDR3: CASSPMPQGEINEQFF

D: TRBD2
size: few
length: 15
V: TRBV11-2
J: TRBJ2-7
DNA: TGTGCCAGCAGGCCTCGCGGGGGTAGCTCCTACGAGCAGTACTTC
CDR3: CASRPRGGSSYEQYF

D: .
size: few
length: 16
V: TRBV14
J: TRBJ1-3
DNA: TGTGCCAGCAGCCAAGACCCAGGGAGGATTGGAAACACCATATATTTT
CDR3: CASSQDPGRIGNTIYF

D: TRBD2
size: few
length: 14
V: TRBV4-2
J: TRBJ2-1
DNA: TGTGCCAGCAGCCAGGGAGGGGCCTACAATGAGCAGTTCTTC
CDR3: CASSQGGAYNEQFF

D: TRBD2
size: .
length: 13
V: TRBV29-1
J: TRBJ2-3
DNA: TGCAGCCCCCGGCTAGCGGCCACAGATACGCAGTATTTT
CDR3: CSPRLAATDTQYF

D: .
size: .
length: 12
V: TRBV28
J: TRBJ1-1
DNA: TGTGCCAGCAGTTTATCGTCCCAGGAAGCTTTCTTT
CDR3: CASSLSSQEAFF

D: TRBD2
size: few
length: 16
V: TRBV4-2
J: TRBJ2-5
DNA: TGTGCCAGCAGCCTGGGACTAGCGGAGTTCCAAGAGACCCAGTACTTC
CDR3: CASSLGLAEFQETQYF

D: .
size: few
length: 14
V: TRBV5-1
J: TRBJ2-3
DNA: TGCGCCAGCAGCTTGGTGGGGTTCCAGGTTACGCAGTATTTT
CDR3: CASSLVGFQVTQYF

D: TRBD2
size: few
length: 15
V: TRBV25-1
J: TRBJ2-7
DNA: TGTGCCAGCAGTGAATCTCTCGGGGGGTCCTACGAGCAGTACTTC
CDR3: CASSESLGGSYEQYF

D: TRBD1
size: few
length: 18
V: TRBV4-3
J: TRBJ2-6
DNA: TGCGCCAGCAGCCAAAAGTTGGGACAGGCCTCTGGGGCCAACGTCCTGACTTTC
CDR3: CASSQKLGQASGANVLTF

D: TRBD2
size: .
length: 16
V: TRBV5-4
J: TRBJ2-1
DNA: TGTGCCAGCAGCTGGCAAGGACTAGCGGGGGGAGGAGAGCAGTTCTTC
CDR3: CASSWQGLAGGGEQFF

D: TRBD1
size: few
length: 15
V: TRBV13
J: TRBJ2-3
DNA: TGTGCCAGCAGCCGTCGGACAGGGCTAACAGATACGCAGTATTTT
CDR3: CASSRRTGLTDTQYF

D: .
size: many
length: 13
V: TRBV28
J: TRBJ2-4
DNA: TGTGCCAGCCTATCACGCCGCAAAAACATTCAGTACTTC
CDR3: CASLSRRKNIQYF

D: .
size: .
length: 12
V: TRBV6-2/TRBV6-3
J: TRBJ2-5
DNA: TGTGCCAGCAGCCAGACCCAAGAGACCCAGTACTTC
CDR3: CASSQTQETQYF

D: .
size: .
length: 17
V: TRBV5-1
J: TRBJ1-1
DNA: TGCGCCAGCAGCTTAGGGAGGGGACCATCCGGGAACACTGAAGCTTTCTTT
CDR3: CASSLGRGPSGNTEAFF

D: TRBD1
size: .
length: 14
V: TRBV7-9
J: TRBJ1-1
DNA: TGTGCCAGCAGCTTAGCCGGGACAGGTACCCGAACTTTCTTT
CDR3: CASSLAGTGTRTFF

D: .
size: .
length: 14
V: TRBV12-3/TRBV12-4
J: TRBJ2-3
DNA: TGTGCCAGCATCTCCGGGACTCCGCCCGGTACGCAGTATTTT
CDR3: CASISGTPPGTQYF

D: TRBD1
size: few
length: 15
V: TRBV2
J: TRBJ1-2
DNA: TGTGCCAGCAGTGAAGCGGTAACAGGGGAATATGGCTACACCTTC
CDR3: CASSEAVTGEYGYTF

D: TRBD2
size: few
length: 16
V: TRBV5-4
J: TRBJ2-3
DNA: TGTGCCAGCAGCTTGGCCTGGCTAGGGGAGGGGGATACGCAGTATTTT
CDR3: CASSLAWLGEGDTQYF